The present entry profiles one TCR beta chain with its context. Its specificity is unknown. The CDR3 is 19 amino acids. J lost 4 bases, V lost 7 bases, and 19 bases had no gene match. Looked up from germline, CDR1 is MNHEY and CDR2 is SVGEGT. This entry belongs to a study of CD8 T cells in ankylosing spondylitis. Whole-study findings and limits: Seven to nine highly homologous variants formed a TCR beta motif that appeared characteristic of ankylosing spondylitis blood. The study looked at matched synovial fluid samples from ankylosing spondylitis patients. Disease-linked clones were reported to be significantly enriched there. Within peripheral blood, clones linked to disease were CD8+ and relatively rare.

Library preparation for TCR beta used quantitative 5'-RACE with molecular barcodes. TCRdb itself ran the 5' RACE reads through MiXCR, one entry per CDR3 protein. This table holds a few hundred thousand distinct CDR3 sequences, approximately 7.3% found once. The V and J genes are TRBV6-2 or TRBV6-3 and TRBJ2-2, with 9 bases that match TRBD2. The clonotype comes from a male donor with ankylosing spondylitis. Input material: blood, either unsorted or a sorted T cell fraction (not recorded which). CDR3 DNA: TGTGCCAGCACCCCTACACTCAGACTAGCGGTTTCTATCACCGGGGAGCTGTTTTTT. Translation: CASTPTLRLAVSITGELFF.